This is a list of T cell receptor beta chains from one sample in a study of cytomegalovirus exposure and HLA in healthy donors. Clones were sequenced by immunoSEQ multiplex PCR, and TCRdb holds only the in-frame ones, with some missing. The sample lists 170,000 or so clones, around 77% seen once, with 1% in the top ten. Sequencing used PBMCs. The receptor set was obtained from a woman between 45 and 60 years old in good health and CMV-seropositive. The CDR3 runs from the conserved cysteine through the conserved F or W. D genes are given only for firm matches. Not all rows give a size; the values are once, few, many and, for expanded clones, a class.

d_gene	v_gene	j_gene	abundance	CDR3nt	CDR3aa
NA	TRBV4-1	TRBJ2-5	NA	TGCGCCAGCAGCCGACTAGGGGCCGAGACCCAGTACTTC	CASSRLGAETQYF
TRBD2	TRBV19	TRBJ2-5	NA	TGTGCCAGTAGGAGGGGACTAGCGGTCCAAGAGACCCAGTACTTC	CASRRGLAVQETQYF
NA	TRBV4-3	TRBJ1-5	NA	TGCGCCAGCAGCCTAAGGATGCGGGAGCCCCAGCATTTT	CASSLRMREPQHF
TRBD2	TRBV6-5	TRBJ2-2	NA	TGTGCCAGCAGTTTGCGGGGGGGCCTCACCGGGGAGCTGTTTTTT	CASSLRGGLTGELFF
NA	TRBV19	TRBJ1-2	NA	TGTGCCAGTAGTATAGTTTCTTCTAACTATGGCTACACCTTC	CASSIVSSNYGYTF
NA	TRBV27	TRBJ1-1	few	TGTGCCAGCAGTTTCGGACAGACTCTGGACACTGAAGCTTTCTTT	CASSFGQTLDTEAFF
TRBD1	TRBV25-1	TRBJ2-2	NA	TGTGCCAGCAGTGCCAGGGGGTCGAACACCGGGGAGCTGTTTTTT	CASSARGSNTGELFF
NA	TRBV27	TRBJ1-1	NA	TGTGCCAGCAGTTTTCAGGGAACTGAAGCTTTCTTT	CASSFQGTEAFF
TRBD1	TRBV7-9	TRBJ1-2	NA	TGTGCCAGCAGCGAAAAACGGGACAGGACGTCGACGACCGGCTACACCTTC	CASSEKRDRTSTTGYTF
TRBD1	TRBV10-3	TRBJ1-2	NA	TGTGCCATCAGAGCCGGGACAGGGGGCTTCTATGGCTACACCTTC	CAIRAGTGGFYGYTF
NA	TRBV7-6	TRBJ1-1	once	TGTGCCAGCAGCCGCAGGGTCAACACTGAAGCTTTCTTT	CASSRRVNTEAFF
TRBD1	TRBV28	TRBJ2-7	NA	TGTGCCAGCAGTCGCCGGGACAGGGCGCCCTACGAGCAGTACTTC	CASSRRDRAPYEQYF
NA	TRBV12-5	TRBJ2-5	NA	TGTGCTAGTGGTTTGGTAAGGGGGGGGCAAGAGACCCAGTACTTC	CASGLVRGGQETQYF
TRBD1	TRBV11-2	TRBJ1-5	NA	TGTGCCAGCAGCTCAACCTGGACAGGAGATCCCTCCAATCAGCCCCAGCATTTT	CASSSTWTGDPSNQPQHF
NA	TRBV4-3	TRBJ1-2	NA	TGCGCCAGCAGCCAAGATCGGGGGGCGGGTGGCTACACCTTC	CASSQDRGAGGYTF
TRBD2	TRBV7-2	TRBJ2-7	NA	TGTGCCAGCAGCTTGTACGGGAGGACTAGCGGGGGGGCCTACGAGCAGTACTTC	CASSLYGRTSGGAYEQYF
NA	TRBV7-8	TRBJ1-2	NA	TGTGCCAGCAGATCGTCACGTGGTCCTGGGCTGGAAGGCTACACCTTC	CASRSSRGPGLEGYTF
TRBD1	TRBV30	TRBJ2-7	NA	TGTGCCTCCGAGATCTCGTGGGGACAGGGTACCACCGAGCAGTACTTC	CASEISWGQGTTEQYF
TRBD2	TRBV5-4	TRBJ2-7	NA	TGTGCCAGCAGCTGGGGGACTAGCGGGTACGAGCAGTACTTC	CASSWGTSGYEQYF
NA	TRBV7-2	TRBJ2-7	few	TGTGCCAGCAGCTCAGGACATCGCGAGCAGTACTTC	CASSSGHREQYF
NA	TRBV29-1	TRBJ1-2	NA	TGCAGCGTTGACATCTATGGCTACACCTTC	CSVDIYGYTF
NA	TRBV13	TRBJ2-5	NA	TGTGCCAGCAGCTTAGTCCCGGGGAAAGAGACCCAGTACTTC	CASSLVPGKETQYF
NA	TRBV14	TRBJ1-2	NA	TGTGCCAGCAGCCAAACACAGGGATATGGCTACACCTTC	CASSQTQGYGYTF
TRBD2	TRBV28	TRBJ2-7	NA	TGTGCCAGCAGTTCAGTTGGGCTAGCGGCATACGAGCAGTACTTC	CASSSVGLAAYEQYF
NA	TRBV11-2	TRBJ1-2	once	TGTGCCAGCAGCCCGGACTCATATGGCTACACCTTC	CASSPDSYGYTF
TRBD2	TRBV11-2	TRBJ2-5	NA	TGTGCCAGCAGCGAAACTAGCGGGGATCAAGAGACCCAGTACTTC	CASSETSGDQETQYF
TRBD1	TRBV19	TRBJ1-2	NA	TGTGCCAGTAGTAGCCTCGCAGGGGGAGTCTATGGCTACACCTTC	CASSSLAGGVYGYTF
TRBD1	TRBV27	TRBJ1-4	NA	TGTGCCAGCAGTTTTAAACTCCCCAGGGGGCTGAATGAAAAACTGTTTTTT	CASSFKLPRGLNEKLFF
NA	TRBV2	TRBJ2-7	NA	TGTGCCAGCAGGGTAGAGGGCTACGAGCAGTACTTC	CASRVEGYEQYF
TRBD2	TRBV9	TRBJ2-3	NA	TGTGCCAGCAGTGCGGGACTAGCGGGGGGCCGACCCACAGATACGCAGTATTTT	CASSAGLAGGRPTDTQYF
NA	TRBV7-9	TRBJ1-1	NA	TGTTCCGGCTTGGGGGAGGACACTGAAGCTTTCTTT	CSGLGEDTEAFF
TRBD2	TRBV6-5	TRBJ2-1	NA	TGTGCCAGCAGTTACCATCCGACTAGCTATGAGCAGTTCTTC	CASSYHPTSYEQFF
TRBD1	TRBV19	TRBJ2-7	NA	TGTGCCAGTAGACGCGGACAGGCACCCTACGAGCAGTACTTC	CASRRGQAPYEQYF
TRBD1	TRBV30	TRBJ1-1	NA	TGTGCCTGGCACTTACAGGGGAGTACTGAAGCTTTCTTT	CAWHLQGSTEAFF
NA	TRBV30	TRBJ1-3	NA	TGTGCCTGGAGGGGAAGAGGACAGTCATTCTCTGGAAACACCATATATTTT	CAWRGRGQSFSGNTIYF
NA	TRBV7-2	TRBJ2-1	NA	TGTGCCAGCAGCTTAAGCGTGGGAGGCCCCTCCAATGAGCAGTTCTTC	CASSLSVGGPSNEQFF
NA	TRBV7-6	TRBJ2-1	NA	TGTGCCAGCAGCGCACCTCCAGGGGTTAACAATGAGCAGTTCTTC	CASSAPPGVNNEQFF
TRBD1	TRBV19	TRBJ1-2	NA	TGTGCCAGTAAACCGACAGGGGATAACTATGGCTACACCTTC	CASKPTGDNYGYTF
TRBD1	TRBV11-2	TRBJ1-1	NA	TGTGCCAGCAGCTCCCTTCGACAGGGGGGTCACACTGAAGCTTTCTTT	CASSSLRQGGHTEAFF
NA	TRBV2	TRBJ1-6	few	TGTGCCAGCAAATGGACTTTCTTGGATAATTCACCCCTCCACTTT	CASKWTFLDNSPLHF
NA	TRBV6-6	TRBJ2-3	NA	TGTGCCAGCAGTTACTCAGGCCAGGTTCAGTATTTT	CASSYSGQVQYF
NA	TRBV7-3	TRBJ2-5	NA	TGTGCCAGCAGCGCCGATCGGTACCAAGAGACCCAGTACTTC	CASSADRYQETQYF
NA	TRBV11-2	TRBJ1-2	NA	TGTGCCAGCAGCCGCGTGGCTGCCGGGTATGGCTACACCTTC	CASSRVAAGYGYTF
NA	TRBV7-9	TRBJ1-4	NA	TGTTCCAGCAGCCAATATGCGTTATCAACTAATGAAAAACTGTTTTTT	CSSSQYALSTNEKLFF
TRBD1	TRBV29-1	TRBJ2-3	NA	TGCAGCGTGGGGACAGGATCTAGCACAGATACGCAGTATTTT	CSVGTGSSTDTQYF
TRBD1	TRBV6-1	TRBJ1-2	NA	TGTGCCAGCGGGGACAGAAACGGCTACACCTTC	CASGDRNGYTF
TRBD2	TRBV5-1	TRBJ2-1	NA	TGCGCCAGCAGCTTGGCCGCGGGACTAGCGGCATCGAGCTCCTACAATGAGCAGTTCTTC	CASSLAAGLAASSSYNEQFF
NA	TRBV4-3	TRBJ1-2	NA	TGCGCCAGCAGCCAAGAAGGGGATGGCTACACCTTC	CASSQEGDGYTF
TRBD1	TRBV28	TRBJ1-1	few	TGTGCCAGCAGTCCATCGACAGGGGCCTTTCCCATGAACACTGAAGCTTTCTTT	CASSPSTGAFPMNTEAFF
TRBD2	TRBV7-2	TRBJ2-7	NA	TGTGCCAGCAGCTGGGCTAGCGGGAGTCGCGAGCAGTACTTC	CASSWASGSREQYF
TRBD1	TRBV9	TRBJ2-7	once	TGTGCCAGCAGCCCCCAGGGGGTTGCCTACGAGCAGTACTTC	CASSPQGVAYEQYF
NA	TRBV9	TRBJ2-5	few	TGTGCCAGCAGCAGGGGGGAGGGGTCGGGTAAAGAGACCCAGTACTTC	CASSRGEGSGKETQYF
TRBD1	TRBV7-2	TRBJ1-2	NA	TGTGCCAGCACCCAGGGGGACAGTATTTATGGCTACACCTTC	CASTQGDSIYGYTF
TRBD1	TRBV9	TRBJ1-1	NA	TGTGCCAGCAGCGGACAGGGGGCGATGACTGAAGCTTTCTTT	CASSGQGAMTEAFF
NA	TRBV5-4	TRBJ2-3	NA	TGTGCCAGCAGCACCGGACAGACCACAGATACGCAGTATTTT	CASSTGQTTDTQYF
NA	TRBV7-6	TRBJ1-1	NA	TGTGCCAGCAGCTTGGTCTATTCAGGCATTAACACTGAAGCTTTCTTT	CASSLVYSGINTEAFF
TRBD2	TRBV11-3	TRBJ2-7	NA	TGTGCCAGCAGCTGGACTCTAGCGGGAGGGGACTACGAGCAGTACTTC	CASSWTLAGGDYEQYF